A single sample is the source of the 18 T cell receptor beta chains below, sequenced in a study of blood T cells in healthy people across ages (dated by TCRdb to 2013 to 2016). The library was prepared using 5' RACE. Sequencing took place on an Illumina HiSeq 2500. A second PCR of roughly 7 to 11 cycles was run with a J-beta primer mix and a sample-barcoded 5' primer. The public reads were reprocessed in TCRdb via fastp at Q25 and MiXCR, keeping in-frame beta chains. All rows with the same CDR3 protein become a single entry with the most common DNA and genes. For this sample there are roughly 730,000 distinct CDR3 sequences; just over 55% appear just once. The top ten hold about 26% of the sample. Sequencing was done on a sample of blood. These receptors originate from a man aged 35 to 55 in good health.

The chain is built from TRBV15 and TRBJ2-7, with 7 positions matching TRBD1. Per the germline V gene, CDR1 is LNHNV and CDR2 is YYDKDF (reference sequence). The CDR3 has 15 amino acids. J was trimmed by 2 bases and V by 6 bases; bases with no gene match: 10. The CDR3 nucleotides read TGTGCCACCAGTCTAAGAAGGGGGACAGCCTACGAGCAGTACTTC. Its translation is CATSLRRGTAYEQYF.

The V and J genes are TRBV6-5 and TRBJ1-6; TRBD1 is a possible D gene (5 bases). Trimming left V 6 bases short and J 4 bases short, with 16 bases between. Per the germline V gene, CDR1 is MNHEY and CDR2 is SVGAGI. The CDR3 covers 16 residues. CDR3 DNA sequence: TGTGCCAGCAGCCTGGGACTCGGAGGGTATAATTCACCCCTCCACTTT. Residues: CASSLGLGGYNSPLHF.

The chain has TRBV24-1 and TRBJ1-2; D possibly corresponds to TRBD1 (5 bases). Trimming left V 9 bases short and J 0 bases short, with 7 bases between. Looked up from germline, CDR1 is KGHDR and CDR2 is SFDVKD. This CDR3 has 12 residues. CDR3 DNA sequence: TGTGCCACCCAGGGCGCTAACTATGGCTACACCTTC. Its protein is CATQGANYGYTF.

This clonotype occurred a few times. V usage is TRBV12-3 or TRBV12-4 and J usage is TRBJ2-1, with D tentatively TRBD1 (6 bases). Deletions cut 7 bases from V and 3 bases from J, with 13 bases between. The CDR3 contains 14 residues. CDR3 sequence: CASTPKDSYNEQFF. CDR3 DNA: TGTGCCAGCACGCCTAAGGACAGCTACAATGAGCAGTTCTTC.

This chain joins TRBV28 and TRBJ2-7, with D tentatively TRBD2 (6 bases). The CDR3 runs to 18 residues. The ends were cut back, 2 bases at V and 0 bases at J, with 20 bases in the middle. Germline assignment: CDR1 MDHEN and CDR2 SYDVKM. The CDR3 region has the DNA TGTGCCAGCAGTTTACCCCCACCCCTAATCGGGAGCTCCTACGAGCAGTACTTC. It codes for CASSLPPPLIGSSYEQYF. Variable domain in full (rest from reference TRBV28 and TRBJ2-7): DVKVTQSSRYLVKRTGEKVFLECVQDMDHENMFWYRQDPGLGLRLIYFSYDVKMKEKGDIPEGYSVSREKKERFSLILESASTNQTSMYLCASSLPPPLIGSSYEQYFGPGTRLTVT.

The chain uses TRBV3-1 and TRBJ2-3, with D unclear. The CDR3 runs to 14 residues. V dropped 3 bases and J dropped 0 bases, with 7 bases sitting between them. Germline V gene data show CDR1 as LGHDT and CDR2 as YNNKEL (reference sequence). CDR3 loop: CASSQQTSTDTQYF. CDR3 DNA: TGTGCCAGCAGCCAGCAGACTAGCACAGATACGCAGTATTTT.

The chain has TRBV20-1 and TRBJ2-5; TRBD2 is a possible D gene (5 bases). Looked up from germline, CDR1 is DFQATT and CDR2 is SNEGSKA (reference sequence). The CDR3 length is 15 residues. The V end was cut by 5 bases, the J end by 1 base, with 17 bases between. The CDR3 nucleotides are TGCAGTGCTGGCGTACCACCGGGATTCCAAGAGACCCAGTACTTC. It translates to CSAGVPPGFQETQYF.

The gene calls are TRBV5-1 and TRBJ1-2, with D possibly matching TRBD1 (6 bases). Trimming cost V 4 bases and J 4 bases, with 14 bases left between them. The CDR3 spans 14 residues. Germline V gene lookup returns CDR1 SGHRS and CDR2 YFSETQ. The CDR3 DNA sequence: TGCGCCAGCAGCGTGGACCAGGGGTCCTATGGCTACACCTTC. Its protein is CASSVDQGSYGYTF.

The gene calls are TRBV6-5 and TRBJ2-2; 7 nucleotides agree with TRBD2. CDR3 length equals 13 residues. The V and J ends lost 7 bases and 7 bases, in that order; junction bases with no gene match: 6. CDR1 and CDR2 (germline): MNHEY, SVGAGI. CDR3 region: CASTRGVGGELFF. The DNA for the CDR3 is TGTGCCAGCACCCGGGGGGTTGGCGGGGAGCTGTTTTTT.

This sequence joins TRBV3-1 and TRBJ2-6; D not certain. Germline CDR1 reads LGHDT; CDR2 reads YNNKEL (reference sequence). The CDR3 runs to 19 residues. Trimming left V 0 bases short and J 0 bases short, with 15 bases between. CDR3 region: CASSQDAQGISSGANVLTF. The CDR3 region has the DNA TGTGCCAGCAGCCAAGATGCCCAAGGGATCTCCTCTGGGGCCAACGTCCTGACTTTC. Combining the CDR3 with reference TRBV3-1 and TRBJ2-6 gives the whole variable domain DTAVSQTPKYLVTQMGNDKSIKCEQNLGHDTMYWYKQDSKKFLKIMFSYNNKELIINETVPNRFSPKSPDKAHLNLHINSLELGDSAVYFCASSQDAQGISSGANVLTFGAGSRLTVL.

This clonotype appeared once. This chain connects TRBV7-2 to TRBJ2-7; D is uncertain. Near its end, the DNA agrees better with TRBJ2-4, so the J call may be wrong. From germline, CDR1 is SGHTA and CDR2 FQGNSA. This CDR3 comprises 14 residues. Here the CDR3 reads CASSPDEFPHIQYF. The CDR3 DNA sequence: TGTGCCAGCAGCCCCGACGAGTTTCCTCACATTCAGTACTTC.

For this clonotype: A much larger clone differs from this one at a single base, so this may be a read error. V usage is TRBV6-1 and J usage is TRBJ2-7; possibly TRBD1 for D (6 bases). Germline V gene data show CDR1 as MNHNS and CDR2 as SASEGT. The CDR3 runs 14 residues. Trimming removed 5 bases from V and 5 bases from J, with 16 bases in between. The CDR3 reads CASSIQGTANEQYF. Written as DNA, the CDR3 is TGTGCCAGCAGTATACAGGGTACAGCGAACGAGCAGTACTTC.

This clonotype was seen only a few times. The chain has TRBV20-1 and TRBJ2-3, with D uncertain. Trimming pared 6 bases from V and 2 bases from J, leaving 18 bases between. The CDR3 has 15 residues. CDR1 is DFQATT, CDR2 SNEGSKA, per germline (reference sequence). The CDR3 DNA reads TGCAGTGCCTTGACCGAAGAGTGGATCACAGATACGCAGTATTTT. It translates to CSALTEEWITDTQYF.

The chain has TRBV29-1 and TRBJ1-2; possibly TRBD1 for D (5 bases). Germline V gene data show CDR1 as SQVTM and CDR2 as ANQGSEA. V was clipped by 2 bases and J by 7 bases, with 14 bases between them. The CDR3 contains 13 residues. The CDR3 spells CSVEFLQGIGYTF. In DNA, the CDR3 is TGCAGCGTTGAATTCCTGCAGGGAATTGGCTACACCTTC. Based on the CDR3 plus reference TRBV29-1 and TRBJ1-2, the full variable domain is SAVISQKPSRDICQRGTSLTIQCQVDSQVTMMFWYRQQPGQSLTLIATANQGSEATYESGFVIDKFPISRPNLTFSTLTVSNMSPEDSSIYLCSVEFLQGIGYTFGSGTRLTVV.

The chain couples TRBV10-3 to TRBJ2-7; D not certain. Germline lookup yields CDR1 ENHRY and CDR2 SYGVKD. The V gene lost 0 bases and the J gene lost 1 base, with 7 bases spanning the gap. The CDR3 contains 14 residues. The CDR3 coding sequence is TGTGCCATCAGTGAGTCGCTAGATTCCTACGAGCAGTACTTC. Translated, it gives CAISESLDSYEQYF.

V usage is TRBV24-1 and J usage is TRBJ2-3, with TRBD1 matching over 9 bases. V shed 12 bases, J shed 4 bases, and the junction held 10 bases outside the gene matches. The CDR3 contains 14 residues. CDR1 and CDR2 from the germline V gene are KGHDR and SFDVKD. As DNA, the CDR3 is TGTGCCTCCCAAGAGGGACAGGGAGCAGATACGCAGTATTTT. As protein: CASQEGQGADTQYF.

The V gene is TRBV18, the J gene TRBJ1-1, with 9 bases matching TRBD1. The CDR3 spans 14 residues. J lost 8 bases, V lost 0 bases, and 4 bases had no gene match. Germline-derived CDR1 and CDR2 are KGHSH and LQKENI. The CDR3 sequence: CASSPPGTGGEAFF. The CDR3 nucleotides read TGTGCCAGCTCACCACCGGGCACAGGGGGCGAAGCTTTCTTT. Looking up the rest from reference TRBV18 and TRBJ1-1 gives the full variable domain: NAGVMQNPRHLVRRRGQEARLRCSPMKGHSHVYWYRQLPEEGLKFMVYLQKENIIDESGMPKERFSAEFPKEGPSILRIQQVVRGDSAAYFCASSPPGTGGEAFFGQGTRLTVV.

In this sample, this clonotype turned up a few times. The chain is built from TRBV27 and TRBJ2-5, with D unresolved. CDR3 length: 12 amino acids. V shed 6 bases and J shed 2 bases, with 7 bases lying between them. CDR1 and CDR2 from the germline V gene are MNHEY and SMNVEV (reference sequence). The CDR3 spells CASRMGQETQYF. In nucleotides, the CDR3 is TGTGCCAGCAGGATGGGGCAAGAGACCCAGTACTTC.